A single T cell receptor (beta chain) is shown here with its context. The antigen is unknown. The data belong to a study of cytomegalovirus exposure and HLA in healthy donors. Points from the study as a whole: Rare sequences made up most TCRs, while some public TCRs were found in many donors. Confirmation was obtained in vitro that a few CMV-associated chains are specific for CMV antigens. In a later analysis, TCR beta V- and J-gene trimming was associated with a missense DCLRE1C variant.

The PCR had 60 Vbeta and 13 Jbeta primers. Produced via immunoSEQ multiplex PCR; TCRdb's table is partial and in-frame only. The sample carries about 180,000 clones, 84% recorded once. Trimming took off 5 bases at V and 7 bases at J, with 18 bases between the two ends. Germline V lookup: CDR1 SGHVS, CDR2 FNYEAQ. The CDR3 is made up of 16 amino acids. Healthy donors of bone marrow made up the group. Sequences were obtained from PBMCs. The receptor was derived from a girl aged 2 to 10 in good health and CMV-seropositive. This chain links TRBV7-6 with TRBJ1-6; perhaps TRBD1 as D (5 bases). The CDR3 region has the DNA TGTGCCAGCAGCCTCGGGGCGGGGAAGGCGAATTCACCCCTCCACTTT. This gives the protein CASSLGAGKANSPLHF.